This is a list of T cell receptor beta chains from one sample in a study of T cell responses to AZD1222 COVID-19 vaccine. Sequencing was performed with immunoSEQ multiplex PCR; in TCRdb, only in-frame clones are kept and a portion is missing. The sample lists some 5,000 clones; around 91% were seen once. Specimen: peripheral blood, collected 28 days after the second AZD1222 dose. These receptors were taken from an adult who received the AZD1222 COVID-19 vaccine. Each CDR3 is given with its conserved first and last residue. The order of the fields is J gene, D gene, V gene, CDR3 length, CDR3 protein. D genes are given only for firm matches.

>TRBJ1-5|TRBD1|TRBV5-4|15
CASSCWQGAGQPQHF
>TRBJ2-7|.|TRBV5-1|14
CASRFAGEGYEQYF
>TRBJ2-2|.|TRBV4-1|13
CASSQTHTGELFF
>TRBJ2-7|TRBD1|TRBV11-2|14
CASSLAGTGNEQYF
>TRBJ2-1|.|TRBV5-4|13
CASRSDSYNEQFF
>TRBJ1-1|TRBD1|TRBV12-3/TRBV12-4|13
CAIGGQGRTEAFF
>TRBJ2-3|TRBD2|TRBV10-3|16
CAIGGTSGETTDTQYF
>TRBJ1-1|.|TRBV14|14
CASSQSGGGTEAFF
>TRBJ2-2|TRBD1|TRBV20-1|14
CSASFNRGTGELFF
>TRBJ1-1|.|TRBV19|16
CASSRSLGTGNTEAFF
>TRBJ2-7|.|TRBV7-9|16
CASSLAGQGGSYEQYF
>TRBJ2-4|TRBD2|TRBV2|15
CASSGSGGAKNIQYF
>TRBJ1-2|.|TRBV30|14
CAWGALFGGYGYTF
>TRBJ2-7|.|TRBV7-2|13
CASSERWGYEQYF
>TRBJ1-2|.|TRBV18|16
CASSPPVQGILYGYTF
>TRBJ2-7|.|TRBV2|13
CASSQQARYEQYF
>TRBJ2-5|.|TRBV7-6|14
CASSLSGGQETQYF
>TRBJ1-1|.|TRBV28|14
CASSPTGLNTEAFF
>TRBJ1-4|.|TRBV28|14
CASSLDKLRGKLFF
>TRBJ2-7|TRBD2|TRBV28|15
CASSTGLAVSYEQYF
>TRBJ2-1|TRBD2|TRBV12-5|16
CASGIIAGGGPNEQFF
>TRBJ2-5|TRBD1|TRBV28|16
CASSFDSTGGSETQYF
>TRBJ1-6|TRBD1|TRBV5-1|14
CASSTRQGNSPLHF
>TRBJ2-7|.|TRBV3-1/TRBV3-2|14
CASSRTDPSYEQYF
>TRBJ1-5|.|TRBV6-5|15
CASSYSRWGGQPQHF
>TRBJ1-2|TRBD1|TRBV28|12
CASGDRVDGYTF
>TRBJ1-1|.|TRBV10-2|12
CASRDLGTEAFF
>TRBJ2-5|.|TRBV5-1|14
CASSLAAGQETQYF
>TRBJ1-5|.|TRBV7-2|12
CASSRPVGPQHF
>TRBJ2-4|.|TRBV2|15
CASSSEQVAKNIQYF
>TRBJ1-6|.|TRBV19|13
CASKEQGPSPLHF
>TRBJ2-5|TRBD1|TRBV19|17
CASSLTFNRGSGETQYF
>TRBJ1-5|.|TRBV19|14
CASSIEDSNQPQHF
>TRBJ1-2|TRBD1|TRBV5-4|17
CASSLRPGTGRRNGYTF
>TRBJ2-2|TRBD1|TRBV19|16
CASSPRGTGNTGELFF
>TRBJ2-7|.|TRBV29-1|13
CSVRLNSPYEQYF
>TRBJ2-4|.|TRBV2|16
CASRRDRGGTKNIQYF
>TRBJ1-2|TRBD1|TRBV5-1|13
CASSVQGAYGYTF
>TRBJ1-2|.|TRBV6-2/TRBV6-3|14
CASSSLTPIPGYTF
>TRBJ2-7|.|TRBV7-6|13
CASSLVAGHEQYF
>TRBJ1-6|.|TRBV28|14
CASTLPGQGISLHF
>TRBJ2-2|.|TRBV4-2|14
CASSQARGTGELFF
>TRBJ2-7|TRBD2|TRBV7-3|17
CASSLGLAGGPAYEQYF
>TRBJ2-5|.|TRBV7-6|14
CASSLEGGQETQYF
>TRBJ1-1|.|TRBV30|11
CAFDRNVEAFF
>TRBJ2-7|TRBD2|TRBV5-8|15
CASSAGLAGGYEQYF
>TRBJ2-7|.|TRBV11-2|12
CASSLSGSEQYF
>TRBJ1-2|.|TRBV5-6|16
CASSFFGAGFNYGYTF
>TRBJ2-3|TRBD2|TRBV9|16
CASSPRLAGSTDTQYF
>TRBJ2-7|.|TRBV7-9|14
CASTGRDSAYEQYF
>TRBJ2-7|.|TRBV6-2/TRBV6-3|13
CASSYPLFDEQYF
>TRBJ2-1|.|TRBV5-6|15
CASSPDYRADNEQFF
>TRBJ1-2|.|TRBV7-9|14
CASSQSTDNYGYTF
>TRBJ2-7|.|TRBV5-1|15
CASSFTGHGAYEQYF
>TRBJ2-5|.|TRBV18|13
CASSPDRTETQYF
>TRBJ2-2|.|TRBV7-8|14
CASRLTGVTGELFF
>TRBJ2-7|.|TRBV4-1|16
CASSQVQVDRGYEQYF
>TRBJ1-2|.|TRBV19|15
CASSIAPDGSAGYTF
>TRBJ1-1|.|TRBV5-6|14
CASSLAGRNTEAFF